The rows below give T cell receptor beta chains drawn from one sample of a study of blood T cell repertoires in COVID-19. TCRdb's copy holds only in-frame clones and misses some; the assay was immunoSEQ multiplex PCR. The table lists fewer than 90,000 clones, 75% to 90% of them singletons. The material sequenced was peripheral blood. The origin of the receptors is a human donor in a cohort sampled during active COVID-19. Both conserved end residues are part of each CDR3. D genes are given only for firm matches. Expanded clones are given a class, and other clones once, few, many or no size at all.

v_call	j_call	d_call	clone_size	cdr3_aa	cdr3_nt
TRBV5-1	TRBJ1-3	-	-	CASSLDLSSGNTIYF	TGCGCCAGCAGCTTGGACTTGAGCTCTGGAAACACCATATATTTT
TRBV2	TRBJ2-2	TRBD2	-	CASGQRGGTNTGELFF	TGTGCCAGCGGCCAGCGGGGGGGCACGAACACCGGGGAGCTGTTTTTT
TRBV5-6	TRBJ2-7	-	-	CASSLGLTAYEQYF	TGTGCCAGCAGCTTGGGACTAACTGCCTACGAGCAGTACTTC
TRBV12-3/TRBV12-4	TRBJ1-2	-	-	CASSGQNNYGYTF	TGTGCCAGCAGTGGACAGAATAACTATGGCTACACCTTC
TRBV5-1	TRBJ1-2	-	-	CASSFAGEVGGYTF	TGCGCCAGCAGCTTTGCAGGGGAAGTGGGTGGCTACACCTTC
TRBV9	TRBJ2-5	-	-	CASSVGGVETQYF	TGTGCCAGCAGCGTAGGGGGGGTAGAGACCCAGTACTTC
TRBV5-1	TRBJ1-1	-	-	CASSFAQGGGEAFF	TGCGCCAGCAGCTTTGCGCAGGGAGGGGGTGAAGCTTTCTTT
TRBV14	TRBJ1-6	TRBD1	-	CASSSGGTGGYNSPLHF	TGTGCCAGCAGCTCAGGGGGGACAGGGGGTTATAATTCACCCCTCCACTTT
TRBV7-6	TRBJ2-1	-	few	CASSFSRVSEQFF	TGTGCCAGCAGCTTCTCCAGGGTCAGTGAGCAGTTCTTC
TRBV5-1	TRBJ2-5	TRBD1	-	CASSALPGGEETQYF	TGCGCCAGCAGCGCCCTCCCAGGGGGCGAGGAGACCCAGTACTTC
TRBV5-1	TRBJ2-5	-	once	CASTRSQGSQETQYF	TGCGCCAGCACTCGGAGCCAGGGGAGCCAAGAGACCCAGTACTTC
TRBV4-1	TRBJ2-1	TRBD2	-	CASSQGASGGAHEQFF	TGCGCCAGCAGCCAGGGAGCTAGCGGGGGGGCTCATGAGCAGTTCTTC
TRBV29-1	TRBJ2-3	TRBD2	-	CSAGLAGGVDTQYF	TGCAGCGCCGGTCTAGCGGGAGGAGTGGATACGCAGTATTTT
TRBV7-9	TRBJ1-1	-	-	CASSLGPGGTEAFF	TGTGCCAGCAGCTTAGGACCCGGGGGGACTGAAGCTTTCTTT
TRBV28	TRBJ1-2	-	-	CASSLHYPTDFYGYTF	TGTGCCAGCAGCCTCCACTACCCGACAGACTTTTATGGCTACACCTTC
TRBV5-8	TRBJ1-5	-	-	CASSAGQNSNQPQHF	TGTGCCAGCAGCGCCGGACAGAATAGCAATCAGCCCCAGCATTTT
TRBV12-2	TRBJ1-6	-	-	CARPPGQGARRWDSPLHF	TGTGCACGTCCGCCGGGACAGGGGGCAAGAAGGTGGGATTCACCCCTCCACTTT
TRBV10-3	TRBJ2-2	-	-	CAINRARGPGNTGELFF	TGTGCCATCAACCGAGCCAGGGGCCCGGGGAACACCGGGGAGCTGTTTTTT
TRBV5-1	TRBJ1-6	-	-	CASSLAAGRALHF	TGCGCCAGCAGCTTGGCAGCAGGGAGGGCCCTCCACTTT
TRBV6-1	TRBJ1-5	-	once	CASSERGGLAQHF	TGTGCCAGCAGTGAAAGGGGGGGGTTGGCCCAGCATTTT
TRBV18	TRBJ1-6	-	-	CASSPTAGDSPLHF	TGTGCCAGCTCACCGACTGCGGGGGACTCACCCCTCCACTTT
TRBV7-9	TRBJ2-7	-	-	CASSSASTTTYEQYF	TGTGCCAGCAGCTCAGCCTCGACTACCACCTACGAGCAGTACTTC
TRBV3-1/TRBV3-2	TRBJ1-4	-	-	CASSQGTANEKLFF	TGTGCCAGCAGCCAAGGGACAGCGAATGAAAAACTGTTTTTT
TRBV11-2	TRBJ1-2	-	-	CASSPRGMGSNYGYTF	TGTGCCAGCAGCCCGCGGGGGATGGGATCTAACTATGGCTACACCTTC
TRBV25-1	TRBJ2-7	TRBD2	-	CASSRRGDASSGQYF	TGTGCCAGCAGTCGGCGGGGGGATGCCTCTAGTGGGCAGTACTTC
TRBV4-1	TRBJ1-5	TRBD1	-	CASSQDGTGYSNQPQHF	TGCGCCAGCAGCCAAGACGGGACAGGATATAGCAATCAGCCCCAGCATTTT
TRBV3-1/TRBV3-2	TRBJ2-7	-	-	CASSQGLTYEQYF	TGTGCCAGCAGCCAAGGACTGACCTACGAGCAGTACTTC
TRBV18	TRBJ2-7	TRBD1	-	CASSRDRDSYEQYF	TGTGCCAGCTCACGGGACAGGGACTCCTACGAGCAGTACTTC
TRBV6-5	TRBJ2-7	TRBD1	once	CASSYRTGGYEQYF	TGTGCCAGCAGTTACCGTACAGGGGGCTACGAGCAGTACTTC
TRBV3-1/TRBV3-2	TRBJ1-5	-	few	CASSLDRNQPQHF	TGTGCCAGCAGCCTGGACAGAAATCAGCCCCAGCATTTT
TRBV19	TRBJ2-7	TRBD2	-	CASSILAGGKYEQYF	TGTGCCAGTAGTATACTAGCGGGAGGGAAGTACGAGCAGTACTTC
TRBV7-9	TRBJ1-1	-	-	CASSLGPAGYTEAFF	TGTGCCAGCAGCTTAGGCCCGGCGGGGTACACTGAAGCTTTCTTT
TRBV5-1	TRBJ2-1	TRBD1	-	CASSPSGQPPSGQFF	TGCGCCAGCAGCCCATCGGGACAGCCTCCTTCGGGGCAGTTCTTC
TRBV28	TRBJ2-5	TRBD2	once	CASSWTSGPQETQYF	TGTGCCAGCAGTTGGACTAGCGGGCCCCAAGAGACCCAGTACTTC
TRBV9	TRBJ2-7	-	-	CASSIGGQSYEQYF	TGTGCCAGCAGCATCGGGGGGCAGAGCTACGAGCAGTACTTC
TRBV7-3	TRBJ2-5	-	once	CASSATATRGETQYF	TGTGCCAGCAGCGCGACGGCCACCCGGGGAGAGACCCAGTACTTC
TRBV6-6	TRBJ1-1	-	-	CASSYPSGPRGTEAFF	TGTGCCAGCAGTTATCCCTCGGGGCCTCGGGGGACTGAAGCTTTCTTT
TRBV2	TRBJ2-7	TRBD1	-	CASSSTGGTSYEQYF	TGTGCCAGCAGTTCGACAGGGGGCACATCCTACGAGCAGTACTTC
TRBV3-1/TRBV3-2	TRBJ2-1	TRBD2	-	CASSHHGGEYNEQFF	TGTGCCAGCAGCCACCACGGGGGGGAATACAATGAGCAGTTCTTC
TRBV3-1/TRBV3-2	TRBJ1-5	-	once	CASSQGTGINQPQHF	TGTGCCAGCAGCCAAGGAACGGGGATAAATCAGCCCCAGCATTTT
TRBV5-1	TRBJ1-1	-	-	CASSLTRDTEAFF	TGCGCCAGCAGCTTGACTAGGGACACTGAAGCTTTCTTT
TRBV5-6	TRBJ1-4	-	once	CASSLRPGKKLFF	TGTGCCAGCAGCTTGAGGCCAGGGAAAAAACTGTTTTTT
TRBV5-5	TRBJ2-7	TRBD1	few	CASSPGTGGGEQYF	TGTGCCAGCAGTCCCGGGACAGGGGGCGGAGAGCAGTACTTC
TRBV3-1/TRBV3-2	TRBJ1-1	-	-	CASSRSWSGDPEAFF	TGTGCCAGCAGCCGAAGTTGGTCAGGGGACCCTGAAGCTTTCTTT
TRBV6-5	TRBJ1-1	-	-	CASSYSGDSEAFF	TGTGCCAGCAGTTACTCCGGGGACTCTGAAGCTTTCTTT
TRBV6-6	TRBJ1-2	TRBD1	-	CASNQPTGTGGYGYTF	TGTGCCAGCAATCAACCGACCGGGACAGGAGGCTATGGCTACACCTTC
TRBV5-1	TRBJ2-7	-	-	CASSLETGPYEQYF	TGCGCCAGCAGCTTGGAAACAGGACCCTACGAGCAGTACTTC
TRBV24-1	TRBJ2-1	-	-	CATSDGTREQFF	TGTGCCACCAGTGATGGGACTCGTGAGCAGTTCTTC
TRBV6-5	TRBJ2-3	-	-	CASRDMNTDTQYF	TGTGCCAGCCGGGACATGAACACAGATACGCAGTATTTT
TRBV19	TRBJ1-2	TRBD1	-	CASSVAGQGFAYGYTF	TGTGCCAGTAGTGTGGCGGGACAGGGTTTTGCCTATGGCTACACCTTC
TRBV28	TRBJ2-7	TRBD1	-	CASSPPGTGIYEQYF	TGTGCCAGCAGTCCCCCCGGGACAGGGATCTACGAGCAGTACTTC
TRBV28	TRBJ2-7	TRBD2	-	CASSFAGVDYEQYF	TGTGCCAGCAGTTTCGCGGGAGTCGACTACGAGCAGTACTTC
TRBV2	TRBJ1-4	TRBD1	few	CASSILTGVREKLFF	TGTGCCAGCAGTATTCTGACAGGGGTACGTGAAAAACTGTTTTTT
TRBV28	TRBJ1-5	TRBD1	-	CASSLDVRGADQPQHF	TGTGCCAGCAGTCTGGATGTCAGGGGGGCCGATCAGCCCCAGCATTTT
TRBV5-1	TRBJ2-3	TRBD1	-	CASSTTPGQHTDTQYF	TGCGCCAGCAGCACAACCCCGGGACAGCACACAGATACGCAGTATTTT
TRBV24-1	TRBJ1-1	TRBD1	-	CATSDYRGEAFF	TGTGCCACCAGTGACTACAGGGGTGAAGCTTTCTTT
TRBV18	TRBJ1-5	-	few	CASSPTGMGNQPQHF	TGTGCCAGCTCACCAACAGGGATGGGCAATCAGCCCCAGCATTTT
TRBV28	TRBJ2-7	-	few	CASTQLPGMGYEQYF	TGTGCCAGCACCCAATTGCCAGGGATGGGCTACGAGCAGTACTTC